The 21 T cell receptor beta chains below all came from one sample that was sequenced in a study of identical twins. TCRdb independently ran MiXCR on the 5' RACE reads; one entry per CDR3 protein. The profile shows about 1.7 million distinct CDR3 sequences, around 33% of them singletons. Material for sequencing was cord blood. These receptor sequences come from a newborn girl in good health.

This chain connects TRBV28 to TRBJ1-5; D is possibly TRBD1 (5 bases). The V end lost 3 bases, the J end lost 3 bases, and 12 bases lay between the germline ends. This CDR3 comprises 15 residues. The germline V gene has CDR1 MDHEN and CDR2 SYDVKM. CDR3 in DNA: TGTGCCAGCAGTTTCCCGGGGGAGGCCAATCAGCCCCAGCATTTT. Translated: CASSFPGEANQPQHF.

V is TRBV20-1 and J is TRBJ2-1, with 10 nucleotides matching TRBD2. The last part of the DNA fits TRBJ2-7 better; the J call may be wrong. CDR3 size: 14 residues. The germline CDR1 and CDR2 sequences are DFQATT and SNEGSKA (reference sequence). The CDR3 protein is CSASTSGNFNEQYF. CDR3 nucleotides: TGCAGTGCTAGTACTAGCGGGAATTTTAATGAGCAGTACTTC.

This clonotype was detected a few times. The chain couples TRBV20-1 to TRBJ2-7, with D possibly being TRBD1 (6 bases). Between the trimmed V and J ends, which lost 6 bases and 4 bases, there was a span of 16 bases. The CDR3 has 13 amino acids. Germline V gene sequence: CDR1 DFQATT, CDR2 SNEGSKA (reference sequence). CDR3 DNA: TGCAGTGCCATACAGGGACGAGGATACGAGCAGTACTTC. The encoded protein is CSAIQGRGYEQYF.

The V gene is TRBV25-1, the J gene TRBJ2-3, with D tentatively TRBD1 (5 bases). The germline V and J ends were trimmed by 3 bases and 2 bases, with 9 bases remaining between them. CDR1 is MGHDK, CDR2 SYGVNS, per germline. This CDR3 contains 14 residues. CDR3 region: CASSDPGFTDTQYF. The CDR3 nucleotides are TGTGCCAGCAGTGATCCAGGGTTCACAGATACGCAGTATTTT.

This clonotype was picked up a small number of times. V and J are TRBV29-1 and TRBJ2-1, with D possibly being TRBD1 (6 bases). V gave up 4 bases and J gave up 6 bases, with 13 bases separating them. Germline CDR1 SQVTM, CDR2 ANQGSEA. The CDR3 has 13 amino acids. The CDR3 DNA is TGCAGCGTTGCCAGGGGAAGTTCCAATGAGCAGTTCTTC. Protein: CSVARGSSNEQFF.

The J gene is TRBJ2-4, the V gene TRBV19; D gene uncertain. The J call is uncertain, as TRBJ2-7 better fits the DNA end. Germline CDR1 LNHDA, CDR2 SQIVND (reference sequence). There are 13 residues in the CDR3. The CDR3: CASSILGRYEQYF. In DNA, the CDR3 is TGTGCCAGTAGTATTCTAGGACGGTACGAGCAGTACTTC.

This clonotype was detected only a few times. The rearrangement uses TRBV28 and TRBJ1-2; D not resolved. Germline values: CDR1 MDHEN, CDR2 SYDVKM. The CDR3 totals 17 residues. V lost 3 bases to trimming and J lost 0 bases, with 17 bases between them. DNA of the CDR3: TGTGCCAGCAGTTTGCCCTTAATCTCGGGGTCTAACTATGGCTACACCTTC. It specifies CASSLPLISGSNYGYTF.

This clonotype is a singleton in its sample. The chain combines TRBV25-1 with TRBJ1-5; D is undetermined. This CDR3 spans 14 amino acids. V lost 4 bases, J lost 0 bases, and 7 bases lay in between. CDR1 and CDR2 (germline): MGHDK, SYGVNS. CDR3 bases: TGTGCCAGCAGTGGGGCGATTAGCAATCAGCCCCAGCATTTT. Protein: CASSGAISNQPQHF.

The chain employs TRBV5-1 and TRBJ1-1; 7 bases line up with TRBD1. In germline, CDR1 is SGHRS, CDR2 YFSETQ. The trim removed 4 bases at V and 0 bases at J, leaving 6 bases unmatched. This CDR3 contains 15 residues. The CDR3 is CASSPWGQLNTEAFF. The CDR3 bases are TGCGCCAGCAGCCCCTGGGGACAGTTGAACACTGAAGCTTTCTTT.

This clonotype was seen at least ten times. The V call is TRBV12-3 or TRBV12-4, the J call TRBJ1-2; 7 bases agree with TRBD1. The V segment lost 7 bases and the J segment 0 bases; nucleotides outside the gene matches: 8. CDR3 size: 15 residues. The CDR3 DNA reads as TGTGCCAGCACCCCCTCGACAGGGTCTAACTATGGCTACACCTTC. Amino acids: CASTPSTGSNYGYTF.

V gene TRBV20-1 combines with J gene TRBJ2-7; 8 bases agree with TRBD2. CDR1 is DFQATT and CDR2 is SNEGSKA in the germline V gene (reference sequence). Trimming cost V 2 bases and J 7 bases; bases outside gene matches: 10. The CDR3 sequence is 14 residues long. CDR3 in DNA: TGCAGTGCTAGACACCTGGGACTAGGCAATGAGCAGTACTTC. It is translated as CSARHLGLGNEQYF.

The rearrangement links TRBV19 to TRBJ2-2; D is unclear. V gave up 6 bases and J gave up 5 bases, with 10 bases separating them. The CDR3 is 13 amino acids. Germline V gene lookup returns CDR1 LNHDA and CDR2 SQIVND (reference sequence). CDR3 sequence reads: CASSGFGTGELFF. The DNA for the CDR3 is TGTGCCAGTAGCGGGTTCGGTACCGGGGAGCTGTTTTTT.

The gene calls are TRBV5-1 and TRBJ2-1; 10 positions agree with TRBD1. The germline CDR1 and CDR2 sequences are SGHRS and YFSETQ. V lost 4 bases, J lost 6 bases, and 7 bases stayed unmatched. This CDR3 has 15 amino acids. The CDR3 sequence is CASSLLRDRGNEQFF. DNA of the CDR3: TGCGCCAGCAGCCTCCTCCGGGACAGGGGCAATGAGCAGTTCTTC.

The chain is built from TRBV6-1 and TRBJ2-3; D is unresolved. The CDR3 consists of 14 residues. Germline-derived CDR1 and CDR2 are MNHNS and SASEGT. Trimming cost V 0 bases and J 2 bases, with 6 bases left between them. The CDR3 region is CASSEALTTDTQYF. Here the CDR3 DNA reads TGTGCCAGCAGTGAAGCGTTGACCACAGATACGCAGTATTTT.

The chain has TRBV14 and TRBJ1-2; TRBD1 matches at 7 bases. The germline gives CDR1 SGHDN, CDR2 FVKESK. V gave up 3 bases and J gave up 8 bases; unmatched junction bases: 6. The CDR3 is 13 residues long. The CDR3 DNA reads TGTGCCAGCAGCCAGACAGGGAGGCACGGCTACACCTTC. Translation: CASSQTGRHGYTF. The full variable domain, rest sourced from reference TRBV14 and TRBJ1-2, is EAGVTQFPSHSVIEKGQTVTLRCDPISGHDNLYWYRRVMGKEIKFLLHFVKESKQDESGMPNNRFLAERTGGTYSTLKVQPAELEDSGVYFCASSQTGRHGYTFGSGTRLTVV.

This clonotype occurred a few times. The chain recombines TRBV7-8 with TRBJ2-1; 7 positions match TRBD1. The trim removed 4 bases at V and 5 bases at J, leaving 8 bases unmatched. CDR3 size: 15 residues. Germline CDR1 and CDR2: SGHVS and FQNEAQ. The DNA for the CDR3 is TGTGCCAGCAGCTCCCGGGACAGTTTCCACAATGAGCAGTTCTTC. Its protein product is CASSSRDSFHNEQFF.

V and J are TRBV12-3 or TRBV12-4 and TRBJ2-1; D gene ambiguous. The CDR3 sequence is 16 residues long. V lost 5 bases and J lost 6, with 20 bases in between. CDR3: CASSAVGLTSRNEQFF. As DNA, the CDR3 is TGTGCCAGCAGTGCAGTAGGGCTCACCTCCCGCAATGAGCAGTTCTTC.

About this clonotype: The junction departs from germline at one end; a sequencing error may be responsible. The genes are TRBV12-3 or TRBV12-4 and TRBJ2-3, with 7 bases lining up with TRBD2. The CDR3 has 15 residues. The CDR3 DNA reads TGTGCCAGCAGGAGGACTAGAGGTGTCACAGATGCGCAGTATTTT. It codes for CASRRTRGVTDAQYF.

The chain couples TRBV2 to TRBJ2-3; D not certain. Between the trimmed V and J ends, which lost 6 bases and 1 base, there was a span of 14 bases. The CDR3 totals 15 residues. Per the germline V gene, CDR1 is SNHLY and CDR2 is FYNNEI. The CDR3 DNA sequence: TGTGCCAGCAGCCTACGGCAGCTACGCACAGATACGCAGTATTTT. Its protein is CASSLRQLRTDTQYF.

This clonotype was seen ten or more times. This chain uses TRBV29-1 with TRBJ2-1, with 7 bases lining up with TRBD2. Trimming cost V 2 bases and J 6 bases; bases outside gene matches: 7. The CDR3 covers 14 residues. Germline V lookup: CDR1 SQVTM, CDR2 ANQGSEA. The CDR3 coding sequence is TGCAGCGTTGAAACGCGGGGGTGGGTCAATGAGCAGTTCTTC. This gives the protein CSVETRGWVNEQFF.

This clonotype was observed a handful of times. This chain links TRBV5-1 with TRBJ2-3, with 11 bases that match TRBD2. V dropped 4 bases and J dropped 3; count of bases not matched to a gene: 7. The CDR3 runs 16 residues. Germline CDR1 and CDR2: SGHRS and YFSETQ. The CDR3: CASSVQTSGITDTQYF. The DNA of the CDR3 is TGCGCCAGCAGCGTACAGACTAGCGGGATTACAGATACGCAGTATTTT.